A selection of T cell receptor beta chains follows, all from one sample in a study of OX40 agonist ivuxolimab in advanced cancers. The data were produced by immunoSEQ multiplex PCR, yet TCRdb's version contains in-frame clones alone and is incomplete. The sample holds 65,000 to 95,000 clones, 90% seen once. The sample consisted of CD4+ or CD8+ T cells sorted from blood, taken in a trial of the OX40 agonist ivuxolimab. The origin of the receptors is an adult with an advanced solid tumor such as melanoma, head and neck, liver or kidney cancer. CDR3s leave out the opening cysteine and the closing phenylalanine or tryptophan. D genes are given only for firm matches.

ASSPSSTENTEAF	-	TRBV18	TRBJ1-1
ASSLRGSGELF	-	TRBV5-4	TRBJ2-2
ASSQDSYDRGATNEKLF	TRBD1	TRBV4-1	TRBJ1-4
ASSLASFRLPDTQY	-	TRBV7-9	TRBJ2-3
ASSWGGGTGELF	-	TRBV7-2	TRBJ2-2
ASSLVAGETQY	-	TRBV5-1	TRBJ2-5
ASSLTGPNTDTQY	-	TRBV7-2	TRBJ2-3
ASSYVGTGRNEKLF	TRBD1	TRBV6-5	TRBJ1-4
ASSFGEGRLLETQY	-	TRBV5-1	TRBJ2-5
ASSVWTNWQFRNTEAF	-	TRBV7-2	TRBJ1-1
SVTAGTALATQY	-	TRBV29-1	TRBJ2-5
ASSLGGLADQETQY	TRBD2	TRBV5-1	TRBJ2-5
ASSEARIGYT	-	TRBV6-1	TRBJ1-2
ASSSGSRETQY	-	TRBV10-1	TRBJ2-5
ASSLGLANYGELF	TRBD2	TRBV5-1	TRBJ2-2
ASSLDPNTEAF	-	TRBV7-6	TRBJ1-1
ASSLGGDNEQF	-	TRBV11-3	TRBJ2-1
ASTQAVGNTDTQY	-	TRBV19	TRBJ2-3
ASSLGGTQETQY	-	TRBV5-4	TRBJ2-5
ASSPADGNYEQY	-	TRBV9	TRBJ2-7
ASSLGTGDEKLF	-	TRBV5-1	TRBJ1-4
ASGILAGEETQY	TRBD2	TRBV5-1	TRBJ2-5
ASSPRKPDTGELF	-	TRBV6-1	TRBJ2-2
ASSQGASGGVTDTQY	TRBD2	TRBV4-2	TRBJ2-3
ASSGTSGGMYEQF	TRBD2	TRBV10-1	TRBJ2-1
ASSSPGTGGFRSGNTIY	TRBD1	TRBV13	TRBJ1-3
ASLSTYGYT	-	TRBV6-1	TRBJ1-2
AWSVLPLAGVGDTQY	TRBD2	TRBV30	TRBJ2-3
ASSPGGHREDTQY	-	TRBV2	TRBJ2-3
ASSAGQGNGDTQY	-	TRBV5-1	TRBJ2-3
ASSLERAGGTDTQY	TRBD2	TRBV5-5	TRBJ2-3
ASSLLDSGVGNQPQH	-	TRBV18	TRBJ1-5
ASSQEDGQGSPNTGELF	TRBD1	TRBV4-2	TRBJ2-2